This T cell receptor (beta chain) was sequenced for a study of spatial heterogeneity in lung cancer. On the study more broadly: Detected sequences consistently included more beta-chain ones than alpha-chain ones. Raw sequencing reads included, on average, more than 9.5 appearances of each unique TCR and UMI combination. Study results and caveats: Among blood samples, ubiquitous expanded tumor TCRs appeared more at resection than at follow-up.

The length of the CDR3 is 13 residues. Trimming shortened V by 3 bases and J by 2 bases, and 11 bases separated the two germline ends. Germline V gene sequence: CDR1 DFQATT, CDR2 SNEGSKA (reference sequence). The time point: sample taken at primary tumor resection. The study sequenced unsorted whole RNA from tumor, nontumor lung or frozen PBMC. Untreated early-stage non-small cell lung cancer patients, roughly 72 in total, were the donors. TCRdb re-called the 5' RACE reads through MiXCR, storing one row per CDR3 protein. Among under 15,000 distinct CDR3 sequences listed, around an eighth were seen once. This clonotype is labeled medium-sized. What it recognizes is unknown.

The chain joins TRBV20-1 to TRBJ2-7; D is tentatively TRBD1 or TRBD2 (5 bases each). This specimen consisted of PBMCs, obtained at surgery. The clonotype was recovered from a female donor with early-stage non-small cell lung cancer. CDR3 in DNA: TGCAGTGCTAGCCCCCAGGGACCCTACGAGCAGTACTTC. It codes for CSASPQGPYEQYF.